The entry that follows covers one TCR beta chain sequence. Its antigen is currently unknown. The identical CDR3 is also encoded by other nucleotide sequences in the sample. The entry originates in a study of cytomegalovirus exposure and HLA in healthy donors. CDR1 and CDR2 (germline): MNHEY, SVGAGI. The CDR3 is 14 amino acids. The V and J ends lost 2 bases and 4 bases, in that order; junction bases with no gene match: 3. Broader study findings: Reported findings show TCR beta sequences accurately forecast HLA-A and HLA-B alleles in most subjects.

Researchers ran the PCR with 60 Vbeta and 13 Jbeta primers. The repertoire was sequenced with immunoSEQ multiplex PCR; TCRdb's copy has only in-frame clones and lacks some. The data show 280,000 or so clones, approximately 90% seen once. Sequencing input: PBMCs. This receptor was obtained from a woman under 30 in good health and CMV-seronegative. The chain links TRBV6-5 to TRBJ1-2, with 8 bases matching TRBD1. The CDR3 sequence: CASSYGQGSYGYTF. The CDR3 bases are TGTGCCAGCAGTTACGGACAGGGTAGCTATGGCTACACCTTC.